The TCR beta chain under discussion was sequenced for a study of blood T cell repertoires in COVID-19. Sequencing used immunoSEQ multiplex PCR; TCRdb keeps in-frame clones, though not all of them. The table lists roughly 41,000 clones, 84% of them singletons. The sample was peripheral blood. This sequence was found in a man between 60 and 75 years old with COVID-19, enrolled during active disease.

The CDR3 sequence is CASSPPRSGSAYEQYF. CDR3 nucleotide sequence: TGTGCCAGCTCACCCCCCCGGAGCGGGAGTGCCTACGAGCAGTACTTC. J is TRBJ2-7 and V is TRBV18; TRBD2 matches 8 bases. The CDR3 covers 16 residues. The ends lost 3 bases at V and 2 bases at J; junction bases unmatched: 9. Germline assignment: CDR1 KGHSH and CDR2 LQKENI.